This TCR beta chain was obtained from a study of Ad26.COV2.S vaccination and SARS-CoV-2 variants. Across the whole study: Ad26.COV2.S was injected intramuscularly once or twice, 56 days apart. Study results and limitations: A substantial breadth of spike-specific CD8+ and CD4+ T cell responses after vaccination has been reported. There was a possibility that the TCR breadth and depth analyses underestimated total T cell responses. Recipients given vaccine exceeded placebo recipients in spike-specific TCR breadth.

Documented treatment: around 19 received Ad26.COV2.S at low or high dose, single or two shots; five or six received placebo; per-sample allocation not given. The samples were gathered on day 63 after the first injection of vaccine or placebo. Worth noting for this clone: The antigen is unknown.

Measured with immunoSEQ multiplex PCR; TCRdb has only the in-frame clones, and not every one. The table lists 350,000 to 500,000 clones, 88% of them singletons. Trimming removed 5 bases at V and 3 bases at J, with 10 bases between. Germline lookup yields CDR1 SGHTA and CDR2 FQGNSA. The CDR3 is 13 amino acids. V and J are TRBV7-2 and TRBJ1-2; D ambiguous. Material: peripheral blood, obtained in a trial of Ad26.COV2.S vaccine versus placebo. This TCR was recovered from a person aged 18-60 years who received the Ad26.COV2.S COVID-19 vaccine or a placebo. The CDR3 here is CASSPFRDYGYTF. Written as DNA, the CDR3 is TGTGCCAGCAGCCCATTTAGGGACTATGGCTACACCTTC.